This T cell receptor (beta chain) was identified in a study of molecular identifiers for immune sequencing clone quantification. Study-wide background: In replicates, the authors split RNA from around 20,000 or 100,000 naive CD8 cells five ways and sequenced four.

Worth noting for this clonotype: Its antigen remains unknown.

Trimming took 3 bases from V and 0 from J, leaving 5 bases between them. CDR3 length equals 13 residues. TCRdb itself ran the PCR reads through MiXCR, one entry per CDR3 protein. The data contain tens of thousands of distinct CDR3 sequences, 20% to 25% of them singletons. Findings and limits, study-wide: Clonotypes topping 20 RNA copies carried over 99% of effector molecules but under 1% of naive ones.

Sequenced material: naive CD8+ T cells from blood, with Jurkat cell RNA spiked in. Subset noted: FACS-sorted CD8+CD4-CCR7+CD45RA+ naive T cells. The receptor's source is a human donor in good health. Some libraries in this study had Jurkat cell RNA spiked in. The chain uses TRBV12-3 or TRBV12-4 and TRBJ1-1; D uncertain. In DNA form, the CDR3 reads TGTGCCAGCAGTTTGTACCTGAACACTGAAGCTTTCTTT. It translates to CASSLYLNTEAFF.